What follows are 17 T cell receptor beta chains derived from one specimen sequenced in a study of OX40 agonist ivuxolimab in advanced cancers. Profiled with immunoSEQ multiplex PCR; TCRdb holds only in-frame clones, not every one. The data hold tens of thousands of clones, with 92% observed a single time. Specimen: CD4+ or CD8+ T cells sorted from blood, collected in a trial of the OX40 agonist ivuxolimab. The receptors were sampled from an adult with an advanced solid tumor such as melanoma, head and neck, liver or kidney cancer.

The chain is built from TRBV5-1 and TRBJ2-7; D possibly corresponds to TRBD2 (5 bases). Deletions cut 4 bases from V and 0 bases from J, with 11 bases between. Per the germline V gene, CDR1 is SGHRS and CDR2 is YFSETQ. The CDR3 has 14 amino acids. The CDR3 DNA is TGCGCCAGCAGCGAAACCGGGAACTCCTACGAGCAGTACTTC. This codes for CASSETGNSYEQYF. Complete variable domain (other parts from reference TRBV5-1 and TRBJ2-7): KAGVTQTPRYLIKTRGQQVTLSCSPISGHRSVSWYQQTPGQGLQFLFEYFSETQRNKGNFPGRFSGRQFSNSRSEMNVSTLELGDSALYLCASSETGNSYEQYFGPGTRLTVT.

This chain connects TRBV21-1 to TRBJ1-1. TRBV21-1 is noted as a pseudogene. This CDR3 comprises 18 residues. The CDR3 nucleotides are TGTGCCAGCAGCAACGCGCGGACCCCAGACGGATTGAACACTGAAGCTTTCTTT. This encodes CASSNARTPDGLNTEAFF.

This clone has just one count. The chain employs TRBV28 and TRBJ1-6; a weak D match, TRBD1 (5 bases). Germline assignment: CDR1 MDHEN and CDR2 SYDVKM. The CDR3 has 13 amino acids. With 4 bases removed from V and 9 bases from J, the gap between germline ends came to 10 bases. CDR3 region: CASSSQRGSPLHF. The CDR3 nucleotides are TGTGCCAGCAGTTCTCAGAGGGGTTCACCCCTCCACTTT.

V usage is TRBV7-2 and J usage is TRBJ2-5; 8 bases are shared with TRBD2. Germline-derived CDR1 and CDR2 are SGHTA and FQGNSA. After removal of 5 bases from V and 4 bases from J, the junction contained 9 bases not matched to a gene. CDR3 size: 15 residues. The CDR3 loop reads CASSLEVAGSETQYF. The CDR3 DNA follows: TGTGCCAGCAGCCTCGAGGTAGCGGGGTCAGAGACCCAGTACTTC.

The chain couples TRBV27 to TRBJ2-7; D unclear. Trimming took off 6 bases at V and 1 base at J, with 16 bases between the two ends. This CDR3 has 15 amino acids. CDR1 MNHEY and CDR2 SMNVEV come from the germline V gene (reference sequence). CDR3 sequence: CASSPGVAKSYEQYF. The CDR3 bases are TGTGCCAGCAGCCCTGGGGTCGCGAAATCCTACGAGCAGTACTTC.

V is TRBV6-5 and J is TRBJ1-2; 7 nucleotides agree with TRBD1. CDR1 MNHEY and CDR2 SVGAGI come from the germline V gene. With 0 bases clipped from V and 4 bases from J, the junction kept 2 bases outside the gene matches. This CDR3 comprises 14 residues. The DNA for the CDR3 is TGTGCCAGCAGTTACTCCGGGACAGCCTATGGCTACACCTTC. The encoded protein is CASSYSGTAYGYTF.

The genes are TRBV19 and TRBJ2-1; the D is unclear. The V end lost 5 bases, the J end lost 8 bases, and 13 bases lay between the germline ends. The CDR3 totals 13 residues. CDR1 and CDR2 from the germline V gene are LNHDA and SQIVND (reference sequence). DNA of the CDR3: TGTGCCAGTAGTCAAAGTAGGGCACATGAGCAGTTCTTC. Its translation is CASSQSRAHEQFF.

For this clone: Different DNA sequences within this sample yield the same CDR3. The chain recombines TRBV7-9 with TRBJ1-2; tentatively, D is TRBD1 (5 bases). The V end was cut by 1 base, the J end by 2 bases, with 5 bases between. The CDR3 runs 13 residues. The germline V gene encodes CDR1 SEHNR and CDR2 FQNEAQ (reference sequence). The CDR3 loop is CASSLGQNYGYTF. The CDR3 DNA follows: TGTGCCAGCAGCTTAGGACAGAACTATGGCTACACCTTC.

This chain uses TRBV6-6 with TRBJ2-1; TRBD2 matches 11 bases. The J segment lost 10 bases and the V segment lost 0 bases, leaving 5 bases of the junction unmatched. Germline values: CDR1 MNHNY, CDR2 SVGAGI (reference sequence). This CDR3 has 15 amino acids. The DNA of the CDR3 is TGTGCCAGCAGTTACTCGCTACTAGCGGGGGAAGAGCAGTTCTTC. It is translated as CASSYSLLAGEEQFF.

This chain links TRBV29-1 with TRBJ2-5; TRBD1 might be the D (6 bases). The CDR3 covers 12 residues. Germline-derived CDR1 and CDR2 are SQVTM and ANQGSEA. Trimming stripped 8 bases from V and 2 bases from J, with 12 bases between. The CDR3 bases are TGCAGCCTCCCGAGGGGGCAAGAGACCCAGTACTTC. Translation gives CSLPRGQETQYF. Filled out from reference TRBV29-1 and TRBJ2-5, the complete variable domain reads SAVISQKPSRDICQRGTSLTIQCQVDSQVTMMFWYRQQPGQSLTLIATANQGSEATYESGFVIDKFPISRPNLTFSTLTVSNMSPEDSSIYLCSLPRGQETQYFGPGTRLLVL.

The CDR3 is CASSIEDRRPETQYF. For the CDR3, the DNA is TGTGCCAGTAGTATAGAGGACCGAAGGCCAGAGACCCAGTACTTC. The rearrangement uses TRBV19 and TRBJ2-5; D is unclear. The CDR3 runs 15 residues. V was cut by 0 bases and J by 4 bases, with 12 bases left in between. Per the germline V gene, CDR1 is LNHDA and CDR2 is SQIVND (reference sequence).

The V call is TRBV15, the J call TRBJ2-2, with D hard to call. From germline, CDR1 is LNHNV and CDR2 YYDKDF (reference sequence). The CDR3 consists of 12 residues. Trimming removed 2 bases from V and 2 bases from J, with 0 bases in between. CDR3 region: CATSRNTGELFF. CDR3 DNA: TGTGCCACCAGCAGAAACACCGGGGAGCTGTTTTTT.

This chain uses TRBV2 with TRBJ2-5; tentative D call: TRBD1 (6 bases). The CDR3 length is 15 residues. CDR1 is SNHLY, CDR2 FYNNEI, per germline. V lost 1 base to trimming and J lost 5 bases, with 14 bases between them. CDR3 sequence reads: CASSEGGPPGETQYF. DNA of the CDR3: TGTGCCAGCAGTGAAGGGGGGCCCCCGGGGGAGACCCAGTACTTC.

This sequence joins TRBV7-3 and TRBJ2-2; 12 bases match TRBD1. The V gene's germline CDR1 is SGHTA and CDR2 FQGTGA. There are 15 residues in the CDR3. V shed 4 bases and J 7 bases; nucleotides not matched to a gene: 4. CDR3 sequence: CASSSGQGAFGELFF. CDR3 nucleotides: TGTGCCAGCAGCTCGGGACAGGGGGCTTTCGGGGAGCTGTTTTTT.

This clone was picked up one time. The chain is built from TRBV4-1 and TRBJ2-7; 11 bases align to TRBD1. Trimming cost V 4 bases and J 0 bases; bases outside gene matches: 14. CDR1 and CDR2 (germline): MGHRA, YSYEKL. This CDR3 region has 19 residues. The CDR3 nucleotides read TGCGCCAGCAGCCTCTTTTACGCTGGGGACAGGGGGATCTCCTACGAGCAGTACTTC. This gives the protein CASSLFYAGDRGISYEQYF.

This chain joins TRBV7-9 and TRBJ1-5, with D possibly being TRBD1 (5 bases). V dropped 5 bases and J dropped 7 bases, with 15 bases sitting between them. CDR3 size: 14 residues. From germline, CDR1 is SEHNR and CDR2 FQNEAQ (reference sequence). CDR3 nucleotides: TGTGCCAGCAGCACCATGATTGAGGGGCAGCCCCAGCATTTT. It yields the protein CASSTMIEGQPQHF.

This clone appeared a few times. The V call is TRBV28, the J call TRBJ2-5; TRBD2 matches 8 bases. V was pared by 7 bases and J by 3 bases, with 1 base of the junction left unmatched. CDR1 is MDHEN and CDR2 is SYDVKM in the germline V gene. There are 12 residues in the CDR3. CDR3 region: CASMTSEETQYF. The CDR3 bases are TGTGCCAGCATGACTAGCGAAGAGACCCAGTACTTC.